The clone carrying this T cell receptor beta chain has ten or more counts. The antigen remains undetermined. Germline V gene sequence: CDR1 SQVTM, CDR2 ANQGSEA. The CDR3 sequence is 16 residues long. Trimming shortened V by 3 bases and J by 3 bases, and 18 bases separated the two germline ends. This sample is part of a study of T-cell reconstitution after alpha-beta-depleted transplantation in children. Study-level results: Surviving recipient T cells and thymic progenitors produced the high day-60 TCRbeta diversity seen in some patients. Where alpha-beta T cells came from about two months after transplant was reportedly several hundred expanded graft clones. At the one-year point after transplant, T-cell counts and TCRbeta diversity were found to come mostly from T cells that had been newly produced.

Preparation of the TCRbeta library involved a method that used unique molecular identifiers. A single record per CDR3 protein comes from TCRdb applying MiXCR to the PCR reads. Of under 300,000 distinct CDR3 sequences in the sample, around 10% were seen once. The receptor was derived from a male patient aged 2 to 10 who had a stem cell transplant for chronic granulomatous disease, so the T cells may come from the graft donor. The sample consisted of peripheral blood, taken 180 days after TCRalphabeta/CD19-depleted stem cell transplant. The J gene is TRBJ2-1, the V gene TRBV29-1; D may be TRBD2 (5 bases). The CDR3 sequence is CSVENVSGEVYNEQFF. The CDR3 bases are TGCAGCGTTGAGAACGTCAGCGGCGAGGTCTACAATGAGCAGTTCTTC.